Below, 22 T cell receptor beta chains from the same sample are listed, as sequenced in a study of blood T cells in healthy people across ages. Then a second PCR, running roughly 7 to 11 cycles, was carried out with a sample-barcoded 5' primer and a J-beta primer mix. MiXCR, applied by TCRdb to the 5' RACE reads, yields one record per CDR3 protein. The data hold around 1,700,000 distinct CDR3 sequences, with roughly 27% observed a single time. Sequenced: blood. Every receptor here comes from a woman aged 25 to 39 in good health.

At least ten counts were recorded for this clonotype. CDR3 DNA sequence: TGCGCCAGCAGCGAAAGAAGCGGGGGGTACGAGCAGTACTTC. Amino acids: CASSERSGGYEQYF. The rearrangement uses TRBV5-1 and TRBJ2-7, with TRBD2 matching 9 bases. V lost 4 bases and J lost 4; bases outside the gene matches: 6. Looked up from germline, CDR1 is SGHRS and CDR2 is YFSETQ. The CDR3 loop spans 14 amino acids.

This clonotype appeared a few times. The chain joins TRBV10-3 to TRBJ2-3, with 8 bases aligning to TRBD1. Per germline, CDR1 ENHRY and CDR2 SYGVKD. CDR3 size: 11 residues. V lost 7 bases and J lost 9; bases outside the gene matches: 3. The CDR3 region is CAIMGQETQYF. The CDR3 coding sequence is TGTGCCATCATGGGACAGGAGACGCAGTATTTT.

The J gene is TRBJ1-6, the V gene TRBV6-6, with 9 bases lining up with TRBD1. V lost 4 bases and J lost 9; bases outside the gene matches: 7. Germline CDR1 reads MNHNY; CDR2 reads SVGAGI (reference sequence). The CDR3 covers 15 residues. DNA of the CDR3: TGTGCCAGCAGTTCCCTGCGGACAGGGGTTTCACCCCTCCACTTT. Encoded protein: CASSSLRTGVSPLHF.

This chain joins TRBV7-7 and TRBJ2-3; 9 nucleotides line up with TRBD2. Germline CDR1 reads SSHAT; CDR2 reads FNYEAQ (reference sequence). The CDR3 is 17 residues long. V was pared by 5 bases and J by 0 bases, with 9 bases of the junction left unmatched. The CDR3 nucleotides read TGTGCCAGCAGCCCCACCTCAGCGGGAGGAAGCACAGATACGCAGTATTTT. This gives the protein CASSPTSAGGSTDTQYF. Variable domain in full (rest from reference TRBV7-7 and TRBJ2-3): GAGVSQSPRYKVTKRGQDVTLRCDPISSHATLYWYQQALGQGPEFLTYFNYEAQPDKSGLPSDRFSAERPEGSISTLTIQRTEQRDSAMYRCASSPTSAGGSTDTQYFGPGTRLTVL.

This clonotype was seen ten or more times. The rearrangement links TRBV7-2 to TRBJ1-1; D unresolved. CDR1 is SGHTA and CDR2 is FQGNSA in the germline V gene. CDR3 size: 14 residues. Trimming removed 1 base from V and 0 bases from J, with 6 bases in between. CDR3 nucleotide sequence: TGTGCCAGCAGCTTAGAGAGGTTGAACACTGAAGCTTTCTTT. As protein: CASSLERLNTEAFF.

This clonotype has more than one count but fewer than ten. The chain employs TRBV4-1 and TRBJ1-2; D gene uncertain. The germline V gene has CDR1 MGHRA and CDR2 YSYEKL. V lost 1 base and J 7 bases, leaving 10 bases between the germline ends. CDR3 length equals 13 residues. As DNA, the CDR3 is TGCGCCAGCAGCCAAGGGGCAGGCGCTGGCTACACCTTC. This gives the protein CASSQGAGAGYTF.

This clonotype appeared a few times. The CDR3 loop reads CASSSRDRPFNEQFF. As DNA, the CDR3 is TGTGCCAGCAGTTCCCGGGACAGGCCCTTCAATGAGCAGTTCTTC. The chain is built from TRBV27 and TRBJ2-1; TRBD1 matches at 8 bases. Trimming cost V 4 bases and J 6 bases; bases outside gene matches: 8. Germline V CDR1 and CDR2: MNHEY, SMNVEV (reference sequence). The CDR3 has 15 amino acids.

The J gene is TRBJ2-7, the V gene TRBV7-2; no clear D. Germline V lookup: CDR1 SGHTA, CDR2 FQGNSA. The V and J ends lost 4 bases and 3 bases respectively, with 19 bases between them. The CDR3 consists of 16 residues. The CDR3 spells CASSSLVPGVSYEQYF. The CDR3 DNA reads TGTGCCAGCAGCTCTCTGGTCCCGGGCGTTAGCTACGAGCAGTACTTC.

This clonotype was counted ten times or more. The rearrangement links TRBV10-3 to TRBJ2-1, with a tentative D call TRBD1 (5 bases). Germline V gives CDR1 ENHRY, CDR2 SYGVKD. This CDR3 spans 11 amino acids. V lost 6 bases, J lost 8 bases, and 8 bases lay in between. The CDR3 protein is CAISQGYEQFF. In nucleotides, the CDR3 is TGTGCCATCAGCCAGGGATATGAGCAGTTCTTC.

The table lists this clonotype with a few counts. V is TRBV5-1 and J is TRBJ2-7, with 10 positions matching TRBD1. V was pared by 3 bases and J by 3 bases, with 6 bases of the junction left unmatched. The germline V gene encodes CDR1 SGHRS and CDR2 YFSETQ. The length of the CDR3 is 15 residues. The CDR3: CASSCATGGSYEQYF. Here the CDR3 DNA reads TGCGCCAGCAGCTGCGCGACAGGGGGCAGCTACGAGCAGTACTTC.

This clonotype appeared a few times. The chain uses TRBV20-1 and TRBJ2-1; 14 positions agree with TRBD2. The junction had 6 bases not matched to a gene; V was cut back by 6 bases and J by 8 bases. The CDR3 is made up of 14 amino acids. Germline V gene data show CDR1 as DFQATT and CDR2 as SNEGSKA (reference sequence). As DNA, the CDR3 is TGCAGTGCCAAGACTAGCGGGAGGGCCCATGAGCAGTTCTTC. Its translation is CSAKTSGRAHEQFF.

The table lists this clonotype with a few counts. The chain links TRBV2 to TRBJ2-4, with D possibly matching TRBD2 (5 bases). Germline loops: CDR1 SNHLY, CDR2 FYNNEI. This CDR3 is built from 13 residues. Trimming removed 3 bases from V and 13 bases from J, with 16 bases in between. CDR3 nucleotides: TGTGCCAGCAGTGACCTCCCCGGGGTTGAGCAGTACTTC. Amino acid sequence: CASSDLPGVEQYF.

As concerns this clonotype: An end of the junction differs from the germline gene, which may be a read error. The chain employs TRBV7-9 and TRBJ1-6; D gene uncertain. The CDR3 spans 14 residues. Germline V gene data show CDR1 as SEHNR and CDR2 as FQNEAQ (reference sequence). CDR3 nucleotides: TGTGCCAGCAGCTTAAGAGGGAGTAATTCACCCCCCCACTTT. Its translation is CASSLRGSNSPPHF. Variable domain in full (rest from reference TRBV7-9 and TRBJ1-6): DTGVSQNPRHKITKRGQNVTFRCDPISEHNRLYWYRQTLGQGPEFLTYFQNEAQLEKSRLLSDRFSAERPKGSFSTLEIQRTEQGDSAMYLCASSLRGSNSPPHFGNGTRLTVT.

Note on this clonotype: A much larger clone is a single base away; this may be a read error. CDR3 DNA: TGTGCCAGCAGTGAATTGTGGACTGGCACCAACGAGCAGTACTTC. This translates into CASSELWTGTNEQYF. The chain uses TRBV6-5 and TRBJ2-7, with D tentatively TRBD2 (5 bases). Trimming removed 5 bases at V and 5 bases at J, with 19 bases between. The CDR3 runs 15 residues. From germline, CDR1 is MNHEY and CDR2 SVGAGI.

This clonotype was seen more than once but under ten times. The chain has TRBV30 and TRBJ1-5, with D unresolved. Germline V gene lookup returns CDR1 GTSNPN and CDR2 SVGIG (reference sequence). Trimming cost V 0 bases and J 4 bases, with 7 bases left between them. The CDR3 totals 13 residues. CDR3: CAWSVRANQPQHF. The CDR3 DNA reads TGTGCCTGGAGTGTACGTGCGAATCAGCCCCAGCATTTT.

This clonotype was seen ten or more times. The chain uses TRBV7-9 and TRBJ1-1, with D perhaps TRBD1 (5 bases). Trimming pared 1 base from V and 8 bases from J, leaving 8 bases between. The CDR3 sequence is 12 residues long. CDR1 is SEHNR, CDR2 FQNEAQ, per germline (reference sequence). In DNA, the CDR3 is TGTGCCAGCAGCTTAGGGAGGGGCGAAGCTTTCTTT. Its protein product is CASSLGRGEAFF.

This clonotype was recorded only once. The chain recombines TRBV12-3 or TRBV12-4 with TRBJ2-1; the match to TRBD2 covers 7 bases. V shed 6 bases, J shed 13 bases, and the junction held 15 bases outside the gene matches. This CDR3 contains 14 residues. CDR3 sequence (DNA): TGTGCCAGCAGAGACAGCGGGGCCGGGGAGACCCAGTTCTTC. It translates to CASRDSGAGETQFF.

This clonotype occurred many times. The chain links TRBV4-1 to TRBJ2-7, with D uncertain. The germline V gene has CDR1 MGHRA and CDR2 YSYEKL. CDR3 size: 15 residues. Trimming shortened V by 4 bases and J by 0 bases, and 13 bases separated the two germline ends. The CDR3 loop reads CASSLQWASSYEQYF. DNA for the CDR3: TGCGCCAGCAGCCTACAGTGGGCGAGCTCCTACGAGCAGTACTTC.

This clonotype was seen ten or more times. The chain employs TRBV29-1 and TRBJ2-5, with 9 bases matching TRBD2. The V and J ends lost 4 bases and 1 base, in that order; junction bases with no gene match: 7. Germline values: CDR1 SQVTM, CDR2 ANQGSEA. CDR3 size: 15 residues. The CDR3 DNA is TGCAGCGTTGTGCGGGGGGGCCCCCCCCAAGAGACCCAGTACTTC. This gives the protein CSVVRGGPPQETQYF. Supplemented by reference TRBV29-1 and TRBJ2-5, the full variable domain reads SAVISQKPSRDICQRGTSLTIQCQVDSQVTMMFWYRQQPGQSLTLIATANQGSEATYESGFVIDKFPISRPNLTFSTLTVSNMSPEDSSIYLCSVVRGGPPQETQYFGPGTRLLVL.

Comment on this clonotype: This may arise from a read error, as a much more abundant clone is one base away. The CDR3 protein is CASSQGVQALGGYTF. Here the CDR3 DNA reads TGTGCCAGCAGCCAAGGTGTGCAGGCCCTCGGTGGCTACACCTTC. The rearrangement uses TRBV4-2 and TRBJ1-2, with no clear D. There are 15 residues in the CDR3. CDR1 LGHNA and CDR2 YNFKEQ come from the germline V gene. Between the trimmed V and J ends, which lost 1 base and 7 bases, there was a span of 16 bases.

The chain employs TRBV29-1 and TRBJ2-7, with no clear D. V gave up 7 bases and J gave up 4 bases, with 11 bases separating them. The CDR3 covers 11 residues. Per the germline V gene, CDR1 is SQVTM and CDR2 is ANQGSEA. The CDR3: CSAGEVYEQYF. CDR3 DNA sequence: TGCAGCGCTGGTGAGGTGTACGAGCAGTACTTC.

The chain is built from TRBV3-1 and TRBJ2-7; a weak D match, TRBD2 (5 bases). Germline V gene data show CDR1 as LGHDT and CDR2 as YNNKEL (reference sequence). The CDR3 is 16 amino acids. Between the trimmed V and J ends, which lost 0 bases and 0 bases, there was a span of 12 bases. CDR3 in amino acids: CASSQERQRSSYEQYF. CDR3 bases: TGTGCCAGCAGCCAAGAACGCCAGCGGAGCTCCTACGAGCAGTACTTC.